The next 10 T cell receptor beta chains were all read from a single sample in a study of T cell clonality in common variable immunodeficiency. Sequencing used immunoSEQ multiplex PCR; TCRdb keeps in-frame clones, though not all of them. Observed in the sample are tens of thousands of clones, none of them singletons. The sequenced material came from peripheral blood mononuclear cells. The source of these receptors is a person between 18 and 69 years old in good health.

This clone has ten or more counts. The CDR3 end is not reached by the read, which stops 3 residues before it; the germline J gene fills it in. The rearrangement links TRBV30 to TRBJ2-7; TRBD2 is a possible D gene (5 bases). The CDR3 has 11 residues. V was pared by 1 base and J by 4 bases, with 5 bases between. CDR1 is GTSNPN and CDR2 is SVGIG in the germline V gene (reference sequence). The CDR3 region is CAWSAGYEQYF. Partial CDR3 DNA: TGTGCCTGGAGTGCGGGGTACGAG.

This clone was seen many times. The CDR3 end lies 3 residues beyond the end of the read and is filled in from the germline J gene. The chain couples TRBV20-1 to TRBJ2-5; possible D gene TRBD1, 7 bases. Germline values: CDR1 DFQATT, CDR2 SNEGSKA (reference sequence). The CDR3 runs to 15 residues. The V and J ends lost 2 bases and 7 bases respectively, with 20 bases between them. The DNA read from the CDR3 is TGCAGTGCTAGATCTGGAGGGGGCGCAGTGCCGACC. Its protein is CSARSGGGAVPT. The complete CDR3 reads CSARSGGGAVPTQYF.

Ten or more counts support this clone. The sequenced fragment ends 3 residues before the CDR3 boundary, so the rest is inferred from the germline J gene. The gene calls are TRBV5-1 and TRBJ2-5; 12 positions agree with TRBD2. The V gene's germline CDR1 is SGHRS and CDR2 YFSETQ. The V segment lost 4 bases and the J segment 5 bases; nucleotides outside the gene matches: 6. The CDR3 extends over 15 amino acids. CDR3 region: CASSPLAGGRETQYF. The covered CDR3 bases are TGCGCCAGCAGCCCCCTAGCGGGGGGGAGGGAGACC.

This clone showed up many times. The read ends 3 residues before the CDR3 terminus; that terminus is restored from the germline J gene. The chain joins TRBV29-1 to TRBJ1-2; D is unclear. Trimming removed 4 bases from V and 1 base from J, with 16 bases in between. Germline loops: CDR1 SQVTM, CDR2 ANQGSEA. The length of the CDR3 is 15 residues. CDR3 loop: CSVAEPLGLNYGYTF. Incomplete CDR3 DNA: TGCAGCGTTGCGGAACCCCTCGGACTTAACTATGGC. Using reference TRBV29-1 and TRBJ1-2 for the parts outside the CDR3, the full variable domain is SAVISQKPSRDICQRGTSLTIQCQVDSQVTMMFWYRQQPGQSLTLIATANQGSEATYESGFVIDKFPISRPNLTFSTLTVSNMSPEDSSIYLCSVAEPLGLNYGYTFGSGTRLTVV.

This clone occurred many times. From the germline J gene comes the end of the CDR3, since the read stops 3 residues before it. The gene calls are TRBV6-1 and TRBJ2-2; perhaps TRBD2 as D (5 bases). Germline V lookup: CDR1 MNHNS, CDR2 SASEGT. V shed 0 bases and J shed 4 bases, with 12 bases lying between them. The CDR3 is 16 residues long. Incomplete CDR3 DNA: TGTGCCAGCAGTGAAGCAACTAGTTGGGCCACCGGGGAG. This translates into CASSEATSWATGE. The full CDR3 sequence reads CASSEATSWATGELFF.

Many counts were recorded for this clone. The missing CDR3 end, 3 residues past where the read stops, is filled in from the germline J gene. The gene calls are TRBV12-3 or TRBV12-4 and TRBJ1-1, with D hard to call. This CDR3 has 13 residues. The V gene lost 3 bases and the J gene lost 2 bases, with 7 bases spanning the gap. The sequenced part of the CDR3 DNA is TGTGCCAGCAGTTTGGGCAGAAACACTGAA. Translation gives CASSLGRNTE. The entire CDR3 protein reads CASSLGRNTEAFF.

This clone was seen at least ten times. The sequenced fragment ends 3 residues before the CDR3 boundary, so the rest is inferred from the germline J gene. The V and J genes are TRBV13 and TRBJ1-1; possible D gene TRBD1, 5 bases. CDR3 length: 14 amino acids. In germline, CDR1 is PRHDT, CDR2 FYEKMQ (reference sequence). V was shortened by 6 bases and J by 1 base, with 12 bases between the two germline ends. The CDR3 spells CASSTGHRNTEAFF. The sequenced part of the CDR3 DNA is TGTGCCAGCAGTACCGGACACAGGAACACTGAA.

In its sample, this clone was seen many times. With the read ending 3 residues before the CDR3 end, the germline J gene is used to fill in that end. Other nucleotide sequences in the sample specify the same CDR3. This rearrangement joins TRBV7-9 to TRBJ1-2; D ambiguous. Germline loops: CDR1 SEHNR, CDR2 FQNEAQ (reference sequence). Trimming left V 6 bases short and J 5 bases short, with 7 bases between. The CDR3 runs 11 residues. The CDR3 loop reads CASSSDYGYTF. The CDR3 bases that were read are TGTGCCAGCAGTAGCGATTATGGC.

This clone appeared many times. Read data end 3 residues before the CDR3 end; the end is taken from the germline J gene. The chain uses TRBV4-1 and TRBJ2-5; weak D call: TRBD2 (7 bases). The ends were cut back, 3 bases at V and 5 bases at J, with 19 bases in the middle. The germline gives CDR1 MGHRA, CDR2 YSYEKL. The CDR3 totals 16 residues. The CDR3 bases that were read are TGCGCCAGCAGCCACCATAGGGGGGGGGCCGGGGAGACC. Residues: CASSHHRGGAGET. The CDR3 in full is CASSHHRGGAGETQYF.

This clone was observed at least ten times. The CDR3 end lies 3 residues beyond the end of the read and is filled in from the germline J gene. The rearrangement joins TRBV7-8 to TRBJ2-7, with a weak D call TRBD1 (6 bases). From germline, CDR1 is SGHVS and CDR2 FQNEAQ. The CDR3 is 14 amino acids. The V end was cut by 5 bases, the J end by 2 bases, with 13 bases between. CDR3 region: CASSHLQGPYEQYF. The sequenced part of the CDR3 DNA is TGTGCCAGCAGCCACCTACAGGGTCCCTACGAG. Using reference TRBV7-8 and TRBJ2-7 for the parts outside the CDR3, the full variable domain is GAGVSQSPRYKVAKRGQDVALRCDPISGHVSLFWYQQALGQGPEFLTYFQNEAQLDKSGLPSDRFFAERPEGSVSTLKIQRTQQEDSAVYLCASSHLQGPYEQYFGPGTRLTVT.